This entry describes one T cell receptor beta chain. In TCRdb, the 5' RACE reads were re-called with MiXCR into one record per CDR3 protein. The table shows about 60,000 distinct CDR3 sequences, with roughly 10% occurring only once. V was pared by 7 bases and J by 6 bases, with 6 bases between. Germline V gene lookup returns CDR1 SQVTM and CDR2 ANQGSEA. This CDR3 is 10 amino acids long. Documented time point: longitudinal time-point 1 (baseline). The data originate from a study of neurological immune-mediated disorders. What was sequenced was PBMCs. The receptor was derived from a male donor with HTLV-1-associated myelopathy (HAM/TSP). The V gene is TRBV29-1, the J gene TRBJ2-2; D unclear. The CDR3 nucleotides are TGCAGCGACCGATCCGGGGAGCTGTTTTTT. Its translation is CSDRSGELFF.